This T cell receptor (beta chain) was recovered during a study of blood T cell repertoires in COVID-19. The assay was immunoSEQ multiplex PCR, and TCRdb's table has in-frame clones only and misses some. The table includes around 260,000 clones, 65% to 90% detected once. The origin of this receptor is a human donor in a cohort sampled during active COVID-19. The sequencing sample was made of peripheral blood.

The CDR3 region is CATSETGGRGLGTEAFF. CDR3 nucleotide sequence: TGTGCCACCAGTGAGACGGGGGGGCGCGGATTAGGCACTGAAGCTTTCTTT. The J gene is TRBJ1-1, the V gene TRBV24-1; TRBD1 might be the D (6 bases). Per the germline V gene, CDR1 is KGHDR and CDR2 is SFDVKD. The CDR3 runs 17 residues. V was cut by 4 bases and J by 4 bases, with 21 bases left in between.